This T cell receptor beta chain was identified in a study of PD-1 blockade in mismatch repair-deficient tumors. The study's findings and limits: After pembrolizumab, tumor-resident clones rose rapidly, then generally contracted before radiologic responses.

Method: immunoSEQ multiplex PCR; TCRdb's copy keeps in-frame clones and lacks some. The table lists tens of thousands of clones, approximately 80% of them singletons. After removal of 4 bases from V and 10 bases from J, the junction contained 7 bases not matched to a gene. The germline V gene encodes CDR1 MNHNS and CDR2 SASEGT. The CDR3 contains 16 residues. Comment on this clone: What it binds is not known.

A few pembrolizumab responders had their TCRs sequenced. The sample here was peripheral blood, taken 44 weeks after starting pembrolizumab. The TCR comes from an adult with mismatch repair-deficient cancer. This chain connects TRBV6-1 to TRBJ2-1; 16 positions agree with TRBD2. CDR3 region: CASSASGTSGRGEQFF. DNA for the CDR3: TGTGCCAGCAGTGCCTCCGGGACTAGCGGGAGGGGCGAGCAGTTCTTC.